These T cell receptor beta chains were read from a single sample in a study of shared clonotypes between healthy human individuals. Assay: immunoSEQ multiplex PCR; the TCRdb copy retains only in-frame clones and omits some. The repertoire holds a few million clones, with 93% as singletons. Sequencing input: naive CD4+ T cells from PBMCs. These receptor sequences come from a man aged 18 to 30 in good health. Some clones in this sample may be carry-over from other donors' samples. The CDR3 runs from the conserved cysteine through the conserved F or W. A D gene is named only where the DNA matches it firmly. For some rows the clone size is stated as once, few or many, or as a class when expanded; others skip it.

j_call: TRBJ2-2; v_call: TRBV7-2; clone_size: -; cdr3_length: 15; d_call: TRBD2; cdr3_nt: TGTGCCAGCAGCCAAGAAAGCGGGAGCACCGGGGAGCTGTTTTTT; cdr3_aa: CASSQESGSTGELFF
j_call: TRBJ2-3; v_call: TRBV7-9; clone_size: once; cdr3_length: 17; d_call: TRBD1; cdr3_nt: TGTGCCAGCAGCAACCCGAATTTAGGGGGCATCACAGATACGCAGTATTTT; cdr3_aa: CASSNPNLGGITDTQYF
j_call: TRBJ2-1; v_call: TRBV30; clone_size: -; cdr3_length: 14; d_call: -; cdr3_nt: TGTGCCTGGAGCAAGGACTATCGGGAAGGTGAGCAGTTCTTC; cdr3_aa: CAWSKDYREGEQFF
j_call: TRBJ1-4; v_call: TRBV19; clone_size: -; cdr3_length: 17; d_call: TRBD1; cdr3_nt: TGTGCCAGTAGTACCCCTCACCGGGGACAGGAGAATGAAAAACTGTTTTTT; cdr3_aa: CASSTPHRGQENEKLFF
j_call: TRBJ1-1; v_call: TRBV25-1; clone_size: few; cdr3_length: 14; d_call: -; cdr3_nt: TGTGCCAGCAGTGAGGCAGGAACCCCGAGGCCAGCTTTCTTT; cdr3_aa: CASSEAGTPRPAFF
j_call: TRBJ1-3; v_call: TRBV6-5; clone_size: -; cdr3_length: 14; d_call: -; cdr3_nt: TGTGCCAGCAGTTACTCGGGCTCAGGTTACACCATATATTTT; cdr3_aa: CASSYSGSGYTIYF
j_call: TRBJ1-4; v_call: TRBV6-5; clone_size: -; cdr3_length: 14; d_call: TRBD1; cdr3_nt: TGTGCCAGCAGCCAGGGACAGGGTTTCCGAAAACTGTTTTTT; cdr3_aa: CASSQGQGFRKLFF
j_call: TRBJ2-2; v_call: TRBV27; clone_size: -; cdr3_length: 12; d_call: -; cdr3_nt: TGTGCCAGCAGTTTTAGCGCCGGGGAGCTGTTTTTT; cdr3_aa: CASSFSAGELFF
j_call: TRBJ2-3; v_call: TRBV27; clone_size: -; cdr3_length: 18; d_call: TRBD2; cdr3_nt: TGTGCCAGCAGTCCACTCCGGACTAGCGGGAGGGAGGCAGATACGCAGTATTTT; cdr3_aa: CASSPLRTSGREADTQYF
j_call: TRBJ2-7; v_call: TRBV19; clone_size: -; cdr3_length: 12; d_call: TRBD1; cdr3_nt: TGTGCCAGCGCCGCAGGGGGCTACGAGCAGTACTTC; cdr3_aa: CASAAGGYEQYF
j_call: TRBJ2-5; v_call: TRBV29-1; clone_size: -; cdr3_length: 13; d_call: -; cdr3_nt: TGCAGCGTTGATTCTGGGAAGGGAGAGACCCAGTACTTC; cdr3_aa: CSVDSGKGETQYF
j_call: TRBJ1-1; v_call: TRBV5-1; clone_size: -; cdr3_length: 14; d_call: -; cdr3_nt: TGCGCCAGCAGCTTAGACAGCTTGAACACTGAAGCTTTCTTT; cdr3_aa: CASSLDSLNTEAFF
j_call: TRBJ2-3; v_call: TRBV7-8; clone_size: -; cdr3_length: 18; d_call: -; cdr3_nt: TGTGCCAGCAGCTTAGTTAATCTCGGTCTGGAACGCACAGATACGCAGTATTTT; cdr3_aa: CASSLVNLGLERTDTQYF
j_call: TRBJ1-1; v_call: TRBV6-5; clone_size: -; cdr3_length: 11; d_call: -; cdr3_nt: TGTGCCAGCACAAGGAACACTGAAGCTTTCTTT; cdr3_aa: CASTRNTEAFF
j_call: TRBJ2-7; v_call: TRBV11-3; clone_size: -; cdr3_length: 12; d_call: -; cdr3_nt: TGTGCCAGCAGCTTAAACTCCTACGAGCAGTACTTC; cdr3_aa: CASSLNSYEQYF
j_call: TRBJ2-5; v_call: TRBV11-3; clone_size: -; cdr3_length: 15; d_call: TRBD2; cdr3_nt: TGTGCCAGCAGCTCGGGACTAGCGACCGAGGAGACCCAGTACTTC; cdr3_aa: CASSSGLATEETQYF
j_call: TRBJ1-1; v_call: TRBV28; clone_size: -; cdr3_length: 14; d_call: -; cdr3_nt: TGTGCCAGCAGTTCTGATGGGCGGAACACTGAAGCTTTCTTT; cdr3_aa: CASSSDGRNTEAFF
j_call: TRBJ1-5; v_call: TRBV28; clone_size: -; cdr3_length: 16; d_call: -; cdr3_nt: TGTGCCAGCAGTTTAGGGGGTGCGATTAGCAATCAGCCCCAGCATTTT; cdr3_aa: CASSLGGAISNQPQHF
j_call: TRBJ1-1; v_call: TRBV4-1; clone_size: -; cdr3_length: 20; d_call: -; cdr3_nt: TGCGCCAGCAGCCAAGTGGGGCTGGGTCGGTCCTCAAAAGCAGGCGCTGAAGCTTTCTTT; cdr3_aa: CASSQVGLGRSSKAGAEAFF
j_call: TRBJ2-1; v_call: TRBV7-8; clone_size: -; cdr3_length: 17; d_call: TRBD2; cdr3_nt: TGTGCCAGCAGCCCTATAGGGAGCGGGATCCAAAACAATGAGCAGTTCTTC; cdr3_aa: CASSPIGSGIQNNEQFF
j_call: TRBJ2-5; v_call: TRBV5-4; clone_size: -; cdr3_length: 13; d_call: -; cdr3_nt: TGTGCCAGCAGCTTAGCCGGGGTCGGGGCCCAGTACTTC; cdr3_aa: CASSLAGVGAQYF
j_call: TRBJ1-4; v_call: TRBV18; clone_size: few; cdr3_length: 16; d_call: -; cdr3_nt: TGTGCCAGCTCACCAGGAAGTAGCGCACTAGGTGAAAAACTGTTTTTT; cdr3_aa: CASSPGSSALGEKLFF
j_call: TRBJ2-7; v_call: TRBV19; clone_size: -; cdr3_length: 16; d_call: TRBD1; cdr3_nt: TGTGCCAGTAGTCCCCGGGGGGGACAGGGGGCGTACGAGCAGTACTTC; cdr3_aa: CASSPRGGQGAYEQYF
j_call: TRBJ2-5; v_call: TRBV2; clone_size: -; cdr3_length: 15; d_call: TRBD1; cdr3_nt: TGTGCCAGCAGTCGCTTGGGACAGCTCCAAGAGACCCAGTACTTC; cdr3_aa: CASSRLGQLQETQYF
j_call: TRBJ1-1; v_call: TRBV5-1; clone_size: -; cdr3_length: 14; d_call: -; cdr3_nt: TGCGCCAGCAGCACTGGGGCCGGGCTGACTGAAGCTTTCTTT; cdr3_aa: CASSTGAGLTEAFF
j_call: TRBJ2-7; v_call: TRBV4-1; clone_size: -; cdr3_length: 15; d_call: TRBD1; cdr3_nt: TGCGCCAGCAGCCAGGGACAGGGGGCAACCTACGAGCAGTACTTC; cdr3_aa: CASSQGQGATYEQYF
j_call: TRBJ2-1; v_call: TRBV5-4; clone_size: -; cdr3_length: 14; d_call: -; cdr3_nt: TGTGCCAGCAGCCCTCGACTAGAAGTCAATGAGCAGTTCTTC; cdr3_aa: CASSPRLEVNEQFF
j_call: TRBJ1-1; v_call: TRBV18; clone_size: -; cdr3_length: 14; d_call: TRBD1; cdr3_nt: TGTGCCAGCTCACGACAGGGGGAGGGCACTGAAGCTTTCTTT; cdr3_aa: CASSRQGEGTEAFF
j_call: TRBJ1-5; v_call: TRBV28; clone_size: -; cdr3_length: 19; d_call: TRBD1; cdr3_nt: TGTGCCAGCAGGGCGCGCAACCTCCGGGACAGGAGTTATCATCAGCCCCAGCATTTT; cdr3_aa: CASRARNLRDRSYHQPQHF
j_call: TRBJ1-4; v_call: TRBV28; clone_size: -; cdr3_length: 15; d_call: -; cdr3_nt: TGTGCCAGCAGTTTAAACGAGGCAGCTAATGAAAAACTGTTTTTT; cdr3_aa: CASSLNEAANEKLFF
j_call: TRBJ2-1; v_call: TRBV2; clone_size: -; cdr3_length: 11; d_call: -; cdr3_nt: TGTGCCAGCAGTGAAGTCTCTGAGCAGTTCTTC; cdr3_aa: CASSEVSEQFF
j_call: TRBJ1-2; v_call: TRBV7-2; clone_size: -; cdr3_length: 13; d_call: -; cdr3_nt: TGTGCCAGCAGCTTACCACAAAACTATGGCTACACCTTC; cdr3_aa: CASSLPQNYGYTF
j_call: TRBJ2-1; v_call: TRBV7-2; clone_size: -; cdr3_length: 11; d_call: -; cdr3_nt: TGTGCCAGCAGCCCACAGAATGAGCAGTTCTTC; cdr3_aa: CASSPQNEQFF
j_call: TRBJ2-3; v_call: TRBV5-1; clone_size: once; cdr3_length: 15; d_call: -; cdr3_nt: TGCGCCAGCAGCACGGAGGGGCAGTCCTGGGATACGCAGTATTTT; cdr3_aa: CASSTEGQSWDTQYF
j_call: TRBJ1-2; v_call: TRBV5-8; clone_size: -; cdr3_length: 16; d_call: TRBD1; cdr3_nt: TGTGCCAGCAGCTTCCCCGGGACAGGGGGGAACTATGGCTACACCTTC; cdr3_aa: CASSFPGTGGNYGYTF
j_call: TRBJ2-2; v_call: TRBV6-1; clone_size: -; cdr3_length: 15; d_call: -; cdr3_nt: TGTGCCAGCAAGCCTAGCGTATGGGGCACCGGGGAGCTGTTTTTT; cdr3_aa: CASKPSVWGTGELFF
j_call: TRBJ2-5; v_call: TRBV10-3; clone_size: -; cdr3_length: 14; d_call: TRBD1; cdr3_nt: TGTGCCATCAGTAGACAGGGAGAGGGGGAGACCCAGTACTTC; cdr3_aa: CAISRQGEGETQYF
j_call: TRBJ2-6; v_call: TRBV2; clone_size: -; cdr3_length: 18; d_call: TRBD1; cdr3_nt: TGTGCCAGCAGTGCCGGACAGGGCCAATTCTCTGGGGCCAACGTCCTGACTTTC; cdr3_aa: CASSAGQGQFSGANVLTF
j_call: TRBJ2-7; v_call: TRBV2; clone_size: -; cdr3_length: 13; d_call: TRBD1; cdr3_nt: TGTGCCAGCAGTAAGGACAGGACCTACGAGCAGTACTTC; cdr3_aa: CASSKDRTYEQYF
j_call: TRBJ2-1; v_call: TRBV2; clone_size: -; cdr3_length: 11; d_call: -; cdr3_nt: TGTGCCAGCAGTATAACCAATGAGCAGTTCTTC; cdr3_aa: CASSITNEQFF
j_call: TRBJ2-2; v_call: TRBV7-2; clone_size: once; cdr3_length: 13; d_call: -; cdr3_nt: TGTGCCAGCAGCTTTAGGGACACCGGGGAGCTGTTTTTT; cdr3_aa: CASSFRDTGELFF
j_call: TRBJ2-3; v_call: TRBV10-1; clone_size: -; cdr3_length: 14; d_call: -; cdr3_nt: TGCGCCAGCAGTGAAGACACCCGATGGGATACGCAGTATTTT; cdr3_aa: CASSEDTRWDTQYF
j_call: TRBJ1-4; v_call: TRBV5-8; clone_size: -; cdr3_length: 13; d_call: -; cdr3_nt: TGTGCCAGCACCCGGGCGCCCGGTGAAAAACTGTTTTTT; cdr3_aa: CASTRAPGEKLFF
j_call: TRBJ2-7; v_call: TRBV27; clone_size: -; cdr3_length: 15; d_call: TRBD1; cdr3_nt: TGTGCCAGCAGATACCGGGACAGGGGGTCCTACGAGCAGTACTTC; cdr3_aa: CASRYRDRGSYEQYF
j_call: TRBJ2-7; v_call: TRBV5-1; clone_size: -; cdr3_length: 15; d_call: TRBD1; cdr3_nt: TGCGCCAGCAGCTTGGTAGGGACAGGGGATGGCGAGCAGTACTTC; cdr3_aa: CASSLVGTGDGEQYF
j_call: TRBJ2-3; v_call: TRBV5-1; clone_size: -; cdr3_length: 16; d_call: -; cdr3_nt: TGCGCCAGCAGCTTGGGGGGGACCTTGGTCCAGGGTACGCAGTATTTT; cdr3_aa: CASSLGGTLVQGTQYF
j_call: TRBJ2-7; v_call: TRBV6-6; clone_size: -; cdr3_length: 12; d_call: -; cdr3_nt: TGTGCCAGCAGTTACTCTCCCCACGAGCAGTACTTC; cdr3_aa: CASSYSPHEQYF
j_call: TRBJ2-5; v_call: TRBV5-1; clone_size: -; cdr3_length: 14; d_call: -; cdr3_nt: TGCGCCAGCAGCCCAGGACCCCCCCTGGCGACCCAGTACTTC; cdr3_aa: CASSPGPPLATQYF
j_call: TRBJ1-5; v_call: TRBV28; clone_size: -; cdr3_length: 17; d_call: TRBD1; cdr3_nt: TGTGCCAGCAGCGGGACAGGGGCAGTATATAGCAATCAGCCCCAGCATTTT; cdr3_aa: CASSGTGAVYSNQPQHF
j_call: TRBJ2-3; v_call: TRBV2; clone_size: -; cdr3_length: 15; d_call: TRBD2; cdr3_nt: TGTGCCAGCAAAGAGACGGGACTAGAAGCAGATACGCAGTATTTT; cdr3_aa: CASKETGLEADTQYF
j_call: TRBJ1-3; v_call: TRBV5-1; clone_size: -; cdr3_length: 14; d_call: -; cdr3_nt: TGCGCCAGCAGCTTGTATAGGAATGGAAACACCATATATTTT; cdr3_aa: CASSLYRNGNTIYF
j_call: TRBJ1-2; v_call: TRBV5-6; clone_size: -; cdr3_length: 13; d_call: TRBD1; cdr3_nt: TGTGCCAGCAGCTTGGGACAGGGGGCCGGCTACACCTTC; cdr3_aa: CASSLGQGAGYTF
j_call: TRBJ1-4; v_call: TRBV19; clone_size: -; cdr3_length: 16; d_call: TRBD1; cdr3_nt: TGTGCCAGTAGAGGGACAGGGATTCGGACTAATGAAAAACTGTTTTTT; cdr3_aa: CASRGTGIRTNEKLFF
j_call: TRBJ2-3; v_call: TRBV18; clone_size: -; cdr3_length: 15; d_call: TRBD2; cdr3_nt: TGTGCCAGCTCACCACCGTCTGCGGGAGAAGATACGCAGTATTTT; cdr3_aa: CASSPPSAGEDTQYF
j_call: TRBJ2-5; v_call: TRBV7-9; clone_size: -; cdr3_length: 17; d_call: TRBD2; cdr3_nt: TGTGCCAGCAGCTTACCCAGGGAGGGAGACTGGCAAGAGACCCAGTACTTC; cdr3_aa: CASSLPREGDWQETQYF